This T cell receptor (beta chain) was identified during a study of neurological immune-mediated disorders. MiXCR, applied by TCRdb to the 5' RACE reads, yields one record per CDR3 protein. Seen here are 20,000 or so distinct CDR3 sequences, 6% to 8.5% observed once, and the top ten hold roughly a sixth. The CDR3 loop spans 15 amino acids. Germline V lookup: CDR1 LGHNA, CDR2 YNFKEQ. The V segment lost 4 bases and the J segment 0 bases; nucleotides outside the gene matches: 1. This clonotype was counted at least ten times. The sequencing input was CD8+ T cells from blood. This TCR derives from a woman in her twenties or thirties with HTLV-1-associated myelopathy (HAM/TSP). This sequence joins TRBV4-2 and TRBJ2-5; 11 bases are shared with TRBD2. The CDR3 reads CASSPLAGDQETQYF. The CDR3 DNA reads TGTGCCAGCAGCCCACTAGCGGGGGACCAAGAGACCCAGTACTTC.